The clone carrying this T cell receptor (beta chain) was counted a single time. What it binds is not known. Trimming took 4 bases from V and 7 from J, leaving 11 bases between them. Germline V gives CDR1 SGHDT, CDR2 YYEEEE. The length of the CDR3 is 13 residues. Measured with immunoSEQ multiplex PCR; TCRdb has only the in-frame clones, and not every one. The profile shows under 150,000 clones, 80% to 90% of them singletons. This sample stems from a study of T cell responses to AZD1222 COVID-19 vaccine. Study-level results: Spike-spanning, vaccine-associated CD4 TCRs were dominant at 160-218 and 743-854. Donors in the cohort were predominantly white British and more often female, and clonal diversity was possibly underestimated.

The rearrangement uses TRBV5-6 and TRBJ1-4; D gene ambiguous. The sequencing used peripheral blood, collected 28 days after the second AZD1222 dose. This sequence originates from an adult who received the AZD1222 COVID-19 vaccine. CDR3 loop: CASSDGVGEKLFF. In DNA, the CDR3 is TGTGCCAGCAGCGACGGTGTGGGTGAAAAACTGTTTTTT. Together with reference TRBV5-6 and TRBJ1-4, the CDR3 gives the full variable domain: DAGVTQSPTHLIKTRGQQVTLRCSPKSGHDTVSWYQQALGQGPQFIFQYYEEEERQRGNFPDRFSGHQFPNYSSELNVNALLLGDSALYLCASSDGVGEKLFFGSGTQLSVL.